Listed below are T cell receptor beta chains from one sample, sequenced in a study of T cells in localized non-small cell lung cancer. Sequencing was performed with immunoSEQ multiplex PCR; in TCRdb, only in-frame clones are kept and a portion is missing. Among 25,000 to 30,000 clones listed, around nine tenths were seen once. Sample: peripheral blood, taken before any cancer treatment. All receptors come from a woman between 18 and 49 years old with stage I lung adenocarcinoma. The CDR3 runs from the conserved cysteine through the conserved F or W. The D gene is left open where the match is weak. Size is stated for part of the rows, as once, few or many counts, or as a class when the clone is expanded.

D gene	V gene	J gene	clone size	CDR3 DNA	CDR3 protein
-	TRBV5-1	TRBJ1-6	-	TGCGCCAGCAGTAGGACGGTGGCGGGAGATTCACCCCTCCACTTT	CASSRTVAGDSPLHF
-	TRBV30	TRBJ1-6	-	TGTGCCTGGACTATCGTCGGACAGCGAAATTCACCCCTCCACTTT	CAWTIVGQRNSPLHF
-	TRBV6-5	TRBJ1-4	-	TGTGCCAGCTCAAAACAGGGTAATGAAAAACTGTTTTTT	CASSKQGNEKLFF
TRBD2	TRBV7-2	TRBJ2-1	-	TGTGCCAGCAGTTCAGGGGCTAGCGGGAGAGGCAATGAGCAGTTCTTC	CASSSGASGRGNEQFF
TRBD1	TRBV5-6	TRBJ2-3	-	TGTGCCAGCAGCTTGGAAGGACAGGCTACTAGCACAGATACGCAGTATTTT	CASSLEGQATSTDTQYF
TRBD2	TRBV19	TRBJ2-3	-	TGTGCCAGTAGCAAGACTAGCGGGAGATACGGAGGATACACAGATACGCAGTATTTT	CASSKTSGRYGGYTDTQYF
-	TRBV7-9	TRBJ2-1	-	TGTGCCAGCAGCTTTAATGAGCAGTTCTTC	CASSFNEQFF
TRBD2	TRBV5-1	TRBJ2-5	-	TGCGCCAGCAGCCCTGGACTAGCGGTTCAAGAGACCCAGTACTTC	CASSPGLAVQETQYF
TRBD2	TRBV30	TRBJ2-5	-	TGTGCCTGGAGTAAGGGACTAGCGGGAGAAGAGACCCAGTACTTC	CAWSKGLAGEETQYF
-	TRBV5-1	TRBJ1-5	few	TGCGCCAGCAGCGAGGGCCTGAATCAGCCCCAGCATTTT	CASSEGLNQPQHF
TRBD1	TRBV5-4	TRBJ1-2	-	TGTGCCAGCAGCTTGTGGGGGGACAGGGCTGATGGCTACACCTTC	CASSLWGDRADGYTF
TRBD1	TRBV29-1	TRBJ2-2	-	TGCAGCACCGGGACAGGGGTACCCGGGGAGCTGTTTTTT	CSTGTGVPGELFF